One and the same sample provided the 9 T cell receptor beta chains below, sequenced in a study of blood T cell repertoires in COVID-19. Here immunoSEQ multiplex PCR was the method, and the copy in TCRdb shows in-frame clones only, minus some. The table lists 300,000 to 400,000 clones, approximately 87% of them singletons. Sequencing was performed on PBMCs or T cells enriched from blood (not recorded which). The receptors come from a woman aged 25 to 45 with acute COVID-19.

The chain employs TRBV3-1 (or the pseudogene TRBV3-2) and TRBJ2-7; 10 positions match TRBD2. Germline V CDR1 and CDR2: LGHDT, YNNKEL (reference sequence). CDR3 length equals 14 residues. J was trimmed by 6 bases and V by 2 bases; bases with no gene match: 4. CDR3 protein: CASSQRAGGLEQYF. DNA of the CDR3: TGTGCCAGCAGCCAACGAGCGGGGGGGCTCGAGCAGTACTTC.

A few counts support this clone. CDR3 sequence (DNA): TGTGCCAGCAGTTTATTGGGACAGCGAGAAGCTTTCTTT. Amino acid sequence: CASSLLGQREAFF. The chain joins TRBV27 to TRBJ1-1; TRBD1 matches at 7 bases. Germline loops: CDR1 MNHEY, CDR2 SMNVEV (reference sequence). CDR3 length: 13 amino acids. V lost 1 base to trimming and J lost 8 bases; unmatched junction nucleotides: 4.

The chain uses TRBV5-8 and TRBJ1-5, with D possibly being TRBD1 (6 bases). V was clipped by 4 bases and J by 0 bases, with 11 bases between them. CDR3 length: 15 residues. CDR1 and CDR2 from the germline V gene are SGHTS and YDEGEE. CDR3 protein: CASSPGQYSNQPQHF. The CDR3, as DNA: TGTGCCAGCAGCCCCGGACAGTATAGCAATCAGCCCCAGCATTTT.

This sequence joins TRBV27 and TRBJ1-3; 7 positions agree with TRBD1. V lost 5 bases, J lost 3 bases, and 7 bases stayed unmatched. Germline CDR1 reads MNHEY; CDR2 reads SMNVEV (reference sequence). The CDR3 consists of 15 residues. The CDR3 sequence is CASSPQTGFGNTIYF. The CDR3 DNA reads TGTGCCAGCAGTCCCCAGACAGGGTTTGGAAACACCATATATTTT.

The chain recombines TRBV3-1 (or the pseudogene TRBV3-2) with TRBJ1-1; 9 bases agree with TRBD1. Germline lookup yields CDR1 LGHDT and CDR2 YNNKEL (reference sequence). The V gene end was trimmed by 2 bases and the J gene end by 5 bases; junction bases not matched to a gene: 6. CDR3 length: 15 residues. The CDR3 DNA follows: TGTGCCAGCAGCCAACTCTCGACAGGGGGAACTGAAGCTTTCTTT. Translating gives CASSQLSTGGTEAFF.

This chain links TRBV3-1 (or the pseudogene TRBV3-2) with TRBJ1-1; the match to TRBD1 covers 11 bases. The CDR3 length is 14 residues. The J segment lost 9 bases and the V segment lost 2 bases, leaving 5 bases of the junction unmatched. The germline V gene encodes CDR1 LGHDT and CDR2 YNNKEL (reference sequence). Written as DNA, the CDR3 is TGTGCCAGCAGCCAACGGACAGGGGGCGGAAAAGCTTTCTTT. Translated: CASSQRTGGGKAFF.

The CDR3 DNA sequence: TGTGCCAGCAGCTCAGAAGGCCTAGCGGGGGGCAACGAGCAGTACTTC. Translation: CASSSEGLAGGNEQYF. The V call is TRBV7-3, the J call TRBJ2-7; TRBD2 matches at 11 bases. Germline CDR1 reads SGHTA; CDR2 reads FQGTGA. V dropped 4 bases and J dropped 5; count of bases not matched to a gene: 10. CDR3 size: 16 residues.

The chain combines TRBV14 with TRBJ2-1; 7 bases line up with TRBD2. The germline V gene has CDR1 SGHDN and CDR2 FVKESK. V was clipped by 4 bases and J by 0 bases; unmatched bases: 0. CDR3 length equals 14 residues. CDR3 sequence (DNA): TGTGCCAGCAGCCGCGGGAGCTCCTACAATGAGCAGTTCTTC. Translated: CASSRGSSYNEQFF.

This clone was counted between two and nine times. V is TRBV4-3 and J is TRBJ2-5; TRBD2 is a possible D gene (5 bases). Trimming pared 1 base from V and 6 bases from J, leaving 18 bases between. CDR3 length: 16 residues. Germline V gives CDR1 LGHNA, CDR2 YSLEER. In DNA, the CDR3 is TGCGCCAGCAGCCAAGGGTTGGGAGAGTCGTGGAAGACCCAGTACTTC. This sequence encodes CASSQGLGESWKTQYF.